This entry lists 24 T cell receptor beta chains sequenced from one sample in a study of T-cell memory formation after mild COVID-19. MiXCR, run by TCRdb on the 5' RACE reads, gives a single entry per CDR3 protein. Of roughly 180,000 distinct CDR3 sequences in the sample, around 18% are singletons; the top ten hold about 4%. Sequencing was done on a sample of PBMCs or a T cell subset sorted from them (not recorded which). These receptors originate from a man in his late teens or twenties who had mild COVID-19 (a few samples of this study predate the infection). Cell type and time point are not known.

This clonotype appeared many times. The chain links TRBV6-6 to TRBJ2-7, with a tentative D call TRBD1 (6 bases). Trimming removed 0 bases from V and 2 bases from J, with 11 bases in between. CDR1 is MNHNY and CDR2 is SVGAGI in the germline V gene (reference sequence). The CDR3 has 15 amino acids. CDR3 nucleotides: TGTGCCAGCAGTTACTCGAGGACAGCGGCCTACGAGCAGTACTTC. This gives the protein CASSYSRTAAYEQYF.

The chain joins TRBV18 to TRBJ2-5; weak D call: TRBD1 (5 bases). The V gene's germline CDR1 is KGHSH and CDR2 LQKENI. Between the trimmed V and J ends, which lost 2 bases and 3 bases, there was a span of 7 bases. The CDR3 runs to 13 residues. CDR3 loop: CASSPTTEETQYF. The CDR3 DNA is TGTGCCAGCTCACCAACGACAGAAGAGACCCAGTACTTC.

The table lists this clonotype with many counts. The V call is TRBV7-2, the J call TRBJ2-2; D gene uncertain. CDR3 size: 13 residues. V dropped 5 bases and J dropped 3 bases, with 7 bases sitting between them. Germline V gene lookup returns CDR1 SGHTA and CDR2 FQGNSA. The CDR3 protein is CASSPQDTGELFF. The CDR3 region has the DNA TGTGCCAGCAGCCCTCAGGACACCGGGGAGCTGTTTTTT.

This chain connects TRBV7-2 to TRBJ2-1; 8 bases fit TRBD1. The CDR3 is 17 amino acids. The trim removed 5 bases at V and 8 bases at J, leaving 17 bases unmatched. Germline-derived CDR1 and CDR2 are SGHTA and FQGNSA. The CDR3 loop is CASSPRSPLDRAHEQFF. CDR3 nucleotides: TGTGCCAGCAGCCCTAGGAGCCCCTTGGACAGGGCTCATGAGCAGTTCTTC.

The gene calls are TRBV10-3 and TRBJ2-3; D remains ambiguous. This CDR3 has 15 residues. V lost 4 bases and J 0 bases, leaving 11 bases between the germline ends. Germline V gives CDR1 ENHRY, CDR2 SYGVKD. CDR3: CAISVSRGSTDTQYF. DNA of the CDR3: TGTGCCATCAGTGTGAGTCGAGGAAGCACAGATACGCAGTATTTT.

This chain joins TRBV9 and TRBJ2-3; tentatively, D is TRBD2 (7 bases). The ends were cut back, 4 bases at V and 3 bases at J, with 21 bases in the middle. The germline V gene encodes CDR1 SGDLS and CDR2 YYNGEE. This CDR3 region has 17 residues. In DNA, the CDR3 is TGTGCCAGCAGCCCCAGCCCCGGGGGGCTTGGGACAGATACGCAGTATTTT. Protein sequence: CASSPSPGGLGTDTQYF.

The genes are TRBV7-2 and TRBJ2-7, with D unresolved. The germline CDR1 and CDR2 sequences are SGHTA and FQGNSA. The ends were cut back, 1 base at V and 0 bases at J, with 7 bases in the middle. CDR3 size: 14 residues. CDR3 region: CASSLGFSSYEQYF. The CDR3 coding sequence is TGTGCCAGCAGCTTAGGGTTTAGCTCCTACGAGCAGTACTTC.

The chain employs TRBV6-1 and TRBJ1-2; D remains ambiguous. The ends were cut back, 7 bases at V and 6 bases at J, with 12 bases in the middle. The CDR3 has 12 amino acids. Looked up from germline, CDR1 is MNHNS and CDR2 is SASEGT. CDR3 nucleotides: TGTGCCAGCACCAACGTTATCGATGGCTACACCTTC. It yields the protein CASTNVIDGYTF.

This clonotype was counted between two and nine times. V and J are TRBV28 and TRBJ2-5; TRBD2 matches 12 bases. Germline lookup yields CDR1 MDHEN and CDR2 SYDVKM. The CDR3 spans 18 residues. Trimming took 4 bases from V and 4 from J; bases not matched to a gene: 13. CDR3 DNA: TGTGCCAGCAGTTACCCGCTAGCGGGGGGGCCTGCCGGAGAGACCCAGTACTTC. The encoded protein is CASSYPLAGGPAGETQYF.

The CDR3 sequence: CAARQKGGDTQYF. CDR3 nucleotides: TGTGCCGCCCGCCAAAAGGGGGGAGATACGCAGTATTTT. The rearrangement joins TRBV7-2 to TRBJ2-3; D tentatively fits TRBD1 or TRBD2 (6 bases each). V was clipped by 11 bases and J by 5 bases, with 17 bases between them. Per germline, CDR1 SGHTA and CDR2 FQGNSA. CDR3 size: 13 residues.

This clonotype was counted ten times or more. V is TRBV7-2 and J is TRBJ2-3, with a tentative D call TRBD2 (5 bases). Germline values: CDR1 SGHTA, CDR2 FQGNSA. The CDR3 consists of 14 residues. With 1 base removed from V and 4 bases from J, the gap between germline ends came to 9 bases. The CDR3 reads CASSLVIGADTQYF. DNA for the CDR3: TGTGCCAGCAGCTTAGTTATCGGGGCAGATACGCAGTATTTT.

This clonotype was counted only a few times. This CDR3 is CASSLAPELAGAKETQYF. The CDR3 coding sequence is TGTGCCAGCAGCTTAGCCCCCGAACTAGCGGGGGCGAAAGAGACCCAGTACTTC. The V call is TRBV7-2, the J call TRBJ2-5, with TRBD2 matching 11 bases. This CDR3 spans 18 amino acids. Germline V gene data show CDR1 as SGHTA and CDR2 as FQGNSA. V gave up 0 bases and J gave up 3 bases; unmatched junction bases: 9.

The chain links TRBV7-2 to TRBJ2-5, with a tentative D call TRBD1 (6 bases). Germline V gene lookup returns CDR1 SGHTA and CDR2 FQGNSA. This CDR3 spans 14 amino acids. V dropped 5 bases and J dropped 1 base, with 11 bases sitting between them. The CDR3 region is CASSDRGFQETQYF. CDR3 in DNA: TGTGCCAGCAGCGATAGGGGGTTCCAAGAGACCCAGTACTTC. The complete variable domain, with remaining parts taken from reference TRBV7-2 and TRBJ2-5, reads GAGVSQSPSNKVTEKGKDVELRCDPISGHTALYWYRQSLGQGLEFLIYFQGNSAPDKSGLPSDRFSAERTGGSVSTLTIQRTQQEDSAVYLCASSDRGFQETQYFGPGTRLLVL.

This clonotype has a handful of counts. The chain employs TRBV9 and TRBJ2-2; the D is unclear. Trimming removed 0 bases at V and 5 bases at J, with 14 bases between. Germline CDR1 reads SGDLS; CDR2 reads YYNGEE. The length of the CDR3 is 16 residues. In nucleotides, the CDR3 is TGTGCCAGCAGCGTAGGACTCGAGGATTGGACCGGGGAGCTGTTTTTT. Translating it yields CASSVGLEDWTGELFF.

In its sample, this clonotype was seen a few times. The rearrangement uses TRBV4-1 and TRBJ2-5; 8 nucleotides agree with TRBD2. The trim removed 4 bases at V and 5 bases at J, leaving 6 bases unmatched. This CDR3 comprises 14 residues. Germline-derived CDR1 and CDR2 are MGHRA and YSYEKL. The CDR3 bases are TGCGCCAGCAGCCGTACCCCGGGGGGGGAGACCCAGTACTTC. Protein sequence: CASSRTPGGETQYF.

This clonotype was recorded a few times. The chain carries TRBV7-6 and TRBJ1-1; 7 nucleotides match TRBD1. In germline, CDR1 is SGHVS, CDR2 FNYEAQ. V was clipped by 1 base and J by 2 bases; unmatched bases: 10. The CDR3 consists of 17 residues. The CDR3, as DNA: TGTGCCAGCAGCTTAGAGGCCACAGGGGCATACAACACTGAAGCTTTCTTT. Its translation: CASSLEATGAYNTEAFF.

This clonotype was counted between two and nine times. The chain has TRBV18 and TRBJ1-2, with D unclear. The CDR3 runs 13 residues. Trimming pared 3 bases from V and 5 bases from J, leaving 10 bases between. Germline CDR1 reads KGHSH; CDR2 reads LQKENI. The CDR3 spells CASSPDVRYGYTF. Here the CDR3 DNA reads TGTGCCAGCTCACCCGATGTACGGTATGGCTACACCTTC.

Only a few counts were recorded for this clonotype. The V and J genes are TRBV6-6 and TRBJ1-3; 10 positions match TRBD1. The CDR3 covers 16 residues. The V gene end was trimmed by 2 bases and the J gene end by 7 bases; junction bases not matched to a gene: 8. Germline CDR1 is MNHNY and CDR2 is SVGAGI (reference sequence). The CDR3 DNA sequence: TGTGCCAGCAGTTACGCGGGGGACAGGGGTGGGAACACCATATATTTT. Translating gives CASSYAGDRGGNTIYF.

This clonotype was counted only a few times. The CDR3 bases are TGTGCCAGCAGCCGGACTAGCGGGGGAGAGACCCAGTACTTC. It encodes CASSRTSGGETQYF. The chain has TRBV4-2 and TRBJ2-5; 13 positions match TRBD2. The length of the CDR3 is 14 residues. Germline V gives CDR1 LGHNA, CDR2 YNFKEQ. V was pared by 4 bases and J by 4 bases, with 0 bases of the junction left unmatched.

In DNA, the CDR3 is TGTGCCAGCAGCGTTTCTTCCGGGACAGGGAATTCACCCCTCCACTTT. Protein: CASSVSSGTGNSPLHF. The rearrangement uses TRBV9 and TRBJ1-6; 9 bases line up with TRBD1. Trimming cost V 2 bases and J 7 bases; bases outside gene matches: 7. CDR3 length: 16 amino acids. Germline-derived CDR1 and CDR2 are SGDLS and YYNGEE.

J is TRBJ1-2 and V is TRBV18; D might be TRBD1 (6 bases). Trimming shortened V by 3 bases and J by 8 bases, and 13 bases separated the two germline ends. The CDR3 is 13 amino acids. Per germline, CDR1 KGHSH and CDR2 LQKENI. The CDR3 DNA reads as TGTGCCAGCTCACCGGGGGCCCGTGGAGGCTACACCTTC. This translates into CASSPGARGGYTF.

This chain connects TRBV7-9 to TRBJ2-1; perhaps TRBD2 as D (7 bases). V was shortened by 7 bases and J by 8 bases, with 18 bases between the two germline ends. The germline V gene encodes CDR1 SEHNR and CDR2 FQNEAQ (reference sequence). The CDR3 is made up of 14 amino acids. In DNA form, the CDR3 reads TGTGCCAGCATGGTGGGGGCGGGAGTAGATGAGCAGTTCTTC. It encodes CASMVGAGVDEQFF. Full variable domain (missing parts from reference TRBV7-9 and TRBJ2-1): DTGVSQNPRHKITKRGQNVTFRCDPISEHNRLYWYRQTLGQGPEFLTYFQNEAQLEKSRLLSDRFSAERPKGSFSTLEIQRTEQGDSAMYLCASMVGAGVDEQFFGPGTRLTVL.

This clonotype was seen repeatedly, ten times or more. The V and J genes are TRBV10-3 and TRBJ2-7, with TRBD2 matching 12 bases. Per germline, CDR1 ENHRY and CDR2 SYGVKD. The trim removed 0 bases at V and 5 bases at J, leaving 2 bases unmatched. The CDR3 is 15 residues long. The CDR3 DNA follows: TGTGCCATCAGTGAGTCGACTAGCGGGGGCGACGAGCAGTACTTC. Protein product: CAISESTSGGDEQYF.

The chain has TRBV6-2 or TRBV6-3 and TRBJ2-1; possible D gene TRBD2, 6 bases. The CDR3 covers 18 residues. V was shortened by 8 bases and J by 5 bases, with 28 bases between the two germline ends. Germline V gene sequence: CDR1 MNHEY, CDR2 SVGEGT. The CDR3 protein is CASRIWDSRDFANNEQFF. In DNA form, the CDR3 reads TGTGCCAGCCGAATTTGGGATTCCCGGGACTTTGCAAACAATGAGCAGTTCTTC.